These 22 T cell receptor beta chains came from one sample sequenced in a study of post-analysis software for immune sequencing data. The study's findings and limits: Five TRBV segments, including TRBV5-6, TRBV5-1 and TRBV20-1, were more frequent in patients than controls.

Their antigens remain unidentified. Built from TCR beta cDNA, the libraries had unique molecular identifiers in them. TCRdb reprocessed the PCR reads via MiXCR and lists one record per CDR3 protein. Of 450,000 to 650,000 distinct CDR3 sequences listed, roughly 47% were seen once; the top ten hold about 1.8%. Sequenced: blood. The receptor set was obtained from a girl between 5 and 17 years old with multiple sclerosis.

This clonotype was observed a few times. This chain links TRBV2 with TRBJ1-2; 8 bases are a match to TRBD1. Trimming at V came to 6 bases and at J to 3 bases, leaving 6 bases not matched to a gene. This CDR3 has 14 residues. In germline, CDR1 is SNHLY, CDR2 FYNNEI. The CDR3 here is CASRGQVTHYGYTF. CDR3 nucleotide sequence: TGTGCCAGCAGGGGACAGGTCACTCACTATGGCTACACCTTC.

The J gene is TRBJ2-3, the V gene TRBV20-1; D remains ambiguous. Between the trimmed V and J ends, which lost 3 bases and 4 bases, there was a span of 14 bases. The CDR3 consists of 14 residues. Germline V gene sequence: CDR1 DFQATT, CDR2 SNEGSKA (reference sequence). The CDR3 protein is CSARQAGFPDTQYF. CDR3 DNA sequence: TGCAGTGCTAGGCAGGCTGGGTTTCCAGATACGCAGTATTTT.

The chain has TRBV2 and TRBJ2-1; TRBD1 aligns across 12 bases. The germline V gene has CDR1 SNHLY and CDR2 FYNNEI. The CDR3 spans 15 residues. The V segment lost 3 bases and the J segment 8 bases; nucleotides outside the gene matches: 5. The CDR3 DNA reads as TGTGCCAGCAGTGAGGGGACAGGGGGCTTCTATGAGCAGTTCTTC. It codes for CASSEGTGGFYEQFF.

This clonotype was counted a few times. The chain couples TRBV20-1 to TRBJ2-1; D is undetermined. Germline values: CDR1 DFQATT, CDR2 SNEGSKA (reference sequence). The CDR3 spans 16 residues. V lost 0 bases and J lost 7, with 19 bases in between. The CDR3 loop reads CSARDWRTHMGNEQFF. DNA of the CDR3: TGCAGTGCTAGAGATTGGCGGACGCATATGGGGAATGAGCAGTTCTTC.

A few counts support this clonotype. The chain combines TRBV10-3 with TRBJ1-2, with D possibly being TRBD1 (6 bases). Trimming shortened V by 2 bases and J by 4 bases, and 11 bases separated the two germline ends. This CDR3 is built from 14 residues. Germline V lookup: CDR1 ENHRY, CDR2 SYGVKD. CDR3: CAISEIGGSYGYTF. CDR3 nucleotide sequence: TGTGCCATCAGTGAGATAGGGGGGAGCTATGGCTACACCTTC.

This clonotype showed up just a few times. V and J are TRBV12-3 or TRBV12-4 and TRBJ2-5, with 7 bases aligning to TRBD1. The V and J ends lost 6 bases and 1 base, in that order; junction bases with no gene match: 11. This CDR3 contains 16 residues. CDR3 loop: CASRETGSSSQETQYF. The DNA of the CDR3 is TGTGCCAGCAGGGAGACAGGGTCCTCTTCCCAAGAGACCCAGTACTTC.

This chain uses TRBV6-1 with TRBJ1-5; the D is unclear. CDR3 size: 15 residues. Per germline, CDR1 MNHNS and CDR2 SASEGT. V was clipped by 3 bases and J by 0 bases, with 9 bases between them. CDR3 loop: CASSEGSISNQPQHF. DNA for the CDR3: TGTGCCAGCAGTGAGGGGTCGATTAGCAATCAGCCCCAGCATTTT.

The chain links TRBV3-1 to TRBJ2-7; the D is unclear. The germline V gene has CDR1 LGHDT and CDR2 YNNKEL (reference sequence). The germline V and J ends were trimmed by 0 bases and 2 bases, with 5 bases remaining between them. This CDR3 is 13 amino acids long. CDR3 loop: CASSQDGAYEQYF. Here the CDR3 DNA reads TGTGCCAGCAGCCAAGATGGGGCCTACGAGCAGTACTTC.

This clonotype was recorded only once. A read error may produce the germline difference seen at one junction end. The rearrangement uses TRBV7-8 and TRBJ2-1; 12 bases line up with TRBD2. CDR1 and CDR2 (germline): SGHVS, FQNEAQ. The CDR3 has 21 residues. DNA for the CDR3: TGTGCCAGCAGTTTAGAAAGCTCACTAGCGGGGGGCTCCCTCTCCTACGATGAGCAGTTCTTC. Translated, it gives CASSLESSLAGGSLSYDEQFF.

The chain joins TRBV6-5 to TRBJ1-2; D might be TRBD1 (5 bases). The germline gives CDR1 MNHEY, CDR2 SVGAGI. This CDR3 has 15 residues. V was cut by 7 bases and J by 3 bases, with 18 bases left in between. CDR3 in DNA: TGTGCCAGCACCTCGGGCGGGGGTGCCTACTATGGCTACACCTTC. Translated, it gives CASTSGGGAYYGYTF.

The chain combines TRBV5-8 with TRBJ1-5, with D maybe TRBD1 (5 bases). V was clipped by 4 bases and J by 5 bases, with 19 bases between them. This CDR3 region has 16 residues. CDR1 and CDR2 from the germline V gene are SGHTS and YDEGEE. The CDR3 DNA follows: TGTGCCAGCAGCCAAAACAGGCTCACTGTTTATCAGCCCCAGCATTTT. The encoded protein is CASSQNRLTVYQPQHF.

The chain links TRBV7-9 to TRBJ1-5; a weak D match, TRBD1 (6 bases). CDR3 length: 14 amino acids. CDR1 is SEHNR and CDR2 is FQNEAQ in the germline V gene (reference sequence). Trimming took off 5 bases at V and 2 bases at J, with 10 bases between the two ends. The CDR3 DNA is TGTGCCAGCAGCACACAGGGCGGCAATCAGCCCCAGCATTTT. Protein sequence: CASSTQGGNQPQHF.

The CDR3 loop is CASSYASRTDTQYF. DNA for the CDR3: TGTGCCAGCAGCTATGCTAGCAGGACAGATACGCAGTATTTT. The rearrangement joins TRBV7-3 to TRBJ2-3; TRBD2 is a possible D gene (5 bases). The germline gives CDR1 SGHTA, CDR2 FQGTGA. CDR3 length: 14 residues. Deletions cut 4 bases from V and 3 bases from J, with 11 bases between.

The gene calls are TRBV29-1 and TRBJ2-7; 7 nucleotides line up with TRBD1. V dropped 5 bases and J dropped 0; count of bases not matched to a gene: 4. Germline CDR1 is SQVTM and CDR2 is ANQGSEA. CDR3 size: 13 residues. CDR3 residues: CSVQDRNSYEQYF. In DNA, the CDR3 is TGCAGCGTTCAGGACAGGAACTCCTACGAGCAGTACTTC.

This chain links TRBV5-1 with TRBJ2-7; D is perhaps TRBD2 (6 bases). V shed 4 bases and J shed 7 bases, with 18 bases lying between them. The CDR3 runs 14 residues. In germline, CDR1 is SGHRS, CDR2 YFSETQ. CDR3 in DNA: TGCGCCAGCAGCAAGGGGCAGGGAGGAGGGGAGCAGTACTTC. This translates into CASSKGQGGGEQYF.

This clonotype has a count of ten or more. The chain combines TRBV12-3 or TRBV12-4 with TRBJ1-2, with D uncertain. V was shortened by 4 bases and J by 8 bases, with 8 bases between the two germline ends. There are 11 residues in the CDR3. The CDR3 DNA reads TGTGCCAGCAGTTCCCTAGGGGGCTACACCTTC. It translates to CASSSLGGYTF.

This clonotype was detected only a few times. The chain couples TRBV10-2 to TRBJ2-4; no definite D call. Germline values: CDR1 WSHSY, CDR2 SAAADI. V lost 1 base to trimming and J lost 0 bases, with 13 bases between them. This CDR3 has 17 amino acids. DNA for the CDR3: TGCGCCAGCAGTGAGTTAGGCAGGTCGATAGCCAAAAACATTCAGTACTTC. It specifies CASSELGRSIAKNIQYF.

V usage is TRBV5-1 and J usage is TRBJ2-7; D unclear. Judging by the DNA end, TRBJ2-5 fits better; the J call may be wrong. The germline CDR1 and CDR2 sequences are SGHRS and YFSETQ. The length of the CDR3 is 15 residues. CDR3 nucleotides: TGCGCCAGCAGCTCCTTCAGCTCCCGCCAAGAGACCCAGTACTTC. This translates into CASSSFSSRQETQYF.

This chain links TRBV27 with TRBJ2-7; 7 bases map to TRBD2. Looked up from germline, CDR1 is MNHEY and CDR2 is SMNVEV (reference sequence). The V gene end was trimmed by 7 bases and the J gene end by 0 bases; junction bases not matched to a gene: 6. The CDR3 loop spans 14 amino acids. The CDR3 is CASMGGSSSYEQYF. The CDR3, as DNA: TGTGCCAGCATGGGCGGGAGCAGCTCCTACGAGCAGTACTTC.

This chain uses TRBV5-1 with TRBJ1-1; D gene unclear. Germline V gene lookup returns CDR1 SGHRS and CDR2 YFSETQ. The germline V and J ends were trimmed by 4 bases and 4 bases, with 20 bases remaining between them. CDR3 length: 16 amino acids. The CDR3 is CASSVPSLGQSTEAFF. The DNA of the CDR3 is TGCGCCAGCAGCGTACCCAGTTTAGGGCAGAGCACTGAAGCTTTCTTT.

This clonotype was observed a few times. This chain joins TRBV10-3 and TRBJ2-5, with D perhaps TRBD1 (6 bases). The CDR3 consists of 14 residues. V lost 6 bases, J lost 1 base, and 12 bases lay in between. Germline V gene lookup returns CDR1 ENHRY and CDR2 SYGVKD. The CDR3 DNA is TGTGCCATCAGGCCAGGGGTTTCCCAAGAGACCCAGTACTTC. Its translation is CAIRPGVSQETQYF.

As concerns this clonotype: The junction departs from germline at one end; a sequencing error may be responsible. The chain recombines TRBV11-2 with TRBJ1-1; D gene unclear. The CDR3 length is 15 residues. CDR1 and CDR2 (germline): SGHAT, FQNNGV. The CDR3 is CASSLNPAGNTEAFF. CDR3 coding DNA: TGTGCGAGCAGCTTGAATCCCGCGGGGAACACTGAAGCTTTCTTT.